The subject of this entry is one TCR beta chain. This sample stems from a study of long-term antiretroviral therapy in people with HIV. The CDR3 extends over 14 amino acids. Trimming cost V 0 bases and J 2 bases, with 8 bases left between them. Germline V CDR1 and CDR2: MNHNY, SVGAGI (reference sequence). Runs used v3.0 of the immunoSEQ assay and were done at survey level. Sequencing set out to capture about 35,000-55,000 T-cell genomes per sample. TCRdb keeps only in-frame clones here, not all; method: immunoSEQ multiplex PCR. This sample yields some 3,500 clones, of which roughly 88% are seen a single time; about 4.5% belongs to the top ten.

Specimen: unsorted PBMCs, collected 0.3 years after starting antiretroviral therapy. This TCR was sampled from a woman in her forties or fifties with HIV. The chain has TRBV6-6 and TRBJ2-7; TRBD1 or TRBD2 may be the D gene (5 bases each). CDR3 in DNA: TGTGCCAGCAGTTACTCGGGGACCGCCTACGAGCAGTACTTC. This gives the protein CASSYSGTAYEQYF.